The rows below give T cell receptor beta chains drawn from one sample of a study of CD8 T cells in ankylosing spondylitis. TCRdb redid the calling of the 5' RACE reads with MiXCR, one entry per CDR3 protein. Altogether roughly 90,000 distinct CDR3 sequences are present, about 9% being singletons, with the ten largest covering about 30%. Sequenced: blood, either unsorted or a sorted T cell fraction (not recorded which). Receptors originate from a male donor with ankylosing spondylitis. Each CDR3 is given with its conserved first and last residue. A D gene is named only where the DNA matches it firmly. Only some rows state a clone size, as once, few, many or a class for expanded clones.

abundance: many
v_gene: TRBV10-2
d_gene: .
j_gene: TRBJ2-1
len: 15
CDR3nt: TGCGCCAGCAGGGCTCGACAGAGCTCCTACAATGAGCAGTTCTTC
CDR3aa: CASRARQSSYNEQFF

abundance: many
v_gene: TRBV29-1
d_gene: TRBD1
j_gene: TRBJ2-2
len: 16
CDR3nt: TGCAGCGTTGATCTTACAGGGGCCACGAACACCGGGGAGCTGTTTTTT
CDR3aa: CSVDLTGATNTGELFF

abundance: .
v_gene: TRBV27
d_gene: .
j_gene: TRBJ1-5
len: 15
CDR3nt: TGTGCCAGCAGAGGGACGGCTTATAGCAATCAGCCCCAGCATTTT
CDR3aa: CASRGTAYSNQPQHF

abundance: few
v_gene: TRBV7-9
d_gene: .
j_gene: TRBJ1-5
len: 16
CDR3nt: TGTGCCAGCAGCTTGGTAGGAGACCCTAGCAATCAGCCCCAGCATTTT
CDR3aa: CASSLVGDPSNQPQHF

abundance: .
v_gene: TRBV5-1
d_gene: TRBD2
j_gene: TRBJ2-2
len: 16
CDR3nt: TGCGCCAGCAGTTTCAAAGCGGGAGAAAAGTCCGGGGAGCTGTTTTTT
CDR3aa: CASSFKAGEKSGELFF

abundance: few
v_gene: TRBV20-1
d_gene: TRBD2
j_gene: TRBJ2-1
len: 16
CDR3nt: TGCAGTGCTCTCGTCCTCAGCGGGAGTGTCAACAATGAGCAGTTCTTC
CDR3aa: CSALVLSGSVNNEQFF

abundance: many
v_gene: TRBV6-1
d_gene: .
j_gene: TRBJ2-1
len: 16
CDR3nt: TGTGCCAGCAGACCTTTTATCGGGAGCGGAGACAATGAGCAGTTCTTC
CDR3aa: CASRPFIGSGDNEQFF

abundance: .
v_gene: TRBV5-1
d_gene: .
j_gene: TRBJ2-2
len: 15
CDR3nt: TGCGCCAGCAGCTTGGAACAGGGTAGGACCGGGGAGCTGTTTTTT
CDR3aa: CASSLEQGRTGELFF

abundance: many
v_gene: TRBV4-1
d_gene: .
j_gene: TRBJ2-1
len: 14
CDR3nt: TGCGCCAGCAGCCAAGATATCGAGTACAATGAGCAGTTCTTC
CDR3aa: CASSQDIEYNEQFF

abundance: many
v_gene: TRBV9
d_gene: .
j_gene: TRBJ1-1
len: 14
CDR3nt: TGTGCCAGCAACCCCGAGCCGGCGGGGACTGAAGCTTTCTTT
CDR3aa: CASNPEPAGTEAFF

abundance: many
v_gene: TRBV5-5
d_gene: .
j_gene: TRBJ1-5
len: 18
CDR3nt: TGTGCCAGCAGTTGGGTGTGGCAGGGCGCGTTGAGCAATCAGCCCCAGCATTTT
CDR3aa: CASSWVWQGALSNQPQHF

abundance: .
v_gene: TRBV5-1
d_gene: TRBD1
j_gene: TRBJ1-1
len: 13
CDR3nt: TGCGCCAGCGGCCAGGGGGTCGGCACTGAAGCTTTCTTT
CDR3aa: CASGQGVGTEAFF

abundance: .
v_gene: TRBV27
d_gene: .
j_gene: TRBJ2-3
len: 15
CDR3nt: TGTGCCAGCAGTCTCAGGGGAATGTTCACAGATACGCAGTATTTT
CDR3aa: CASSLRGMFTDTQYF

abundance: .
v_gene: TRBV20-1
d_gene: .
j_gene: TRBJ2-3
len: 15
CDR3nt: TGCAGTGCTAGAGCCCCGGGACACCTCACAGATACGCAGTATTTT
CDR3aa: CSARAPGHLTDTQYF

abundance: many
v_gene: TRBV7-8
d_gene: TRBD2
j_gene: TRBJ2-7
len: 14
CDR3nt: TGTGCCAGCAGCCAACTAGCGGGAGGGCTCGAGCAGTACTTC
CDR3aa: CASSQLAGGLEQYF

abundance: many
v_gene: TRBV12-3/TRBV12-4
d_gene: .
j_gene: TRBJ1-2
len: 13
CDR3nt: TGTGCCAGCACTTTAGGGGCGGGCTATGGCTACACCTTC
CDR3aa: CASTLGAGYGYTF

abundance: .
v_gene: TRBV5-6
d_gene: .
j_gene: TRBJ1-1
len: 15
CDR3nt: TGTGCCAGCAGCTGGACAAGGACTATGAACACTGAAGCTTTCTTT
CDR3aa: CASSWTRTMNTEAFF

abundance: .
v_gene: TRBV5-5
d_gene: .
j_gene: TRBJ2-2
len: 12
CDR3nt: TGTGCCAGCAAAGCAGGAACCGGGGAGCTGTTTTTT
CDR3aa: CASKAGTGELFF

abundance: few
v_gene: TRBV7-2
d_gene: .
j_gene: TRBJ2-7
len: 15
CDR3nt: TGTGCCAGCAGCTTAAGGTACGGGATCGTGGGCGAGCAGTACTTC
CDR3aa: CASSLRYGIVGEQYF

abundance: few
v_gene: TRBV2
d_gene: .
j_gene: TRBJ2-7
len: 13
CDR3nt: TGTGCCAGCAGGGCGACTAGTAGCTACGAGCAGTACTTC
CDR3aa: CASRATSSYEQYF

abundance: .
v_gene: TRBV4-2
d_gene: TRBD1
j_gene: TRBJ2-5
len: 16
CDR3nt: TGTGCCAGCAGCCAAAGGGGGCAGCTGTTGGGAGAGACCCAGTACTTC
CDR3aa: CASSQRGQLLGETQYF

abundance: many
v_gene: TRBV7-2
d_gene: TRBD1
j_gene: TRBJ1-1
len: 15
CDR3nt: TGTGCCAGCAGCGTACAGGGGGCTGGGAACACTGAAGCTTTCTTT
CDR3aa: CASSVQGAGNTEAFF

abundance: many
v_gene: TRBV4-1
d_gene: TRBD2
j_gene: TRBJ2-4
len: 15
CDR3nt: TGCGCCAGCAGCCAAGACAAGATAGCGGGAGAGAATCAGTACTTC
CDR3aa: CASSQDKIAGENQYF

abundance: .
v_gene: TRBV28
d_gene: .
j_gene: TRBJ1-3
len: 13
CDR3nt: TGTGCCAGCAGTTTGGGACCTGGAAACACCATATATTTT
CDR3aa: CASSLGPGNTIYF

abundance: many
v_gene: TRBV12-3/TRBV12-4
d_gene: .
j_gene: TRBJ1-1
len: 15
CDR3nt: TGTGCCAGCAGTTTAGCGGGGGATGGGAACACTGAAGCTTTCTTT
CDR3aa: CASSLAGDGNTEAFF

abundance: .
v_gene: TRBV19
d_gene: TRBD1
j_gene: TRBJ1-2
len: 14
CDR3nt: TGTGCCAGTAACTTCCGGGACAGGGTCTATGGCTACACCTTC
CDR3aa: CASNFRDRVYGYTF

abundance: .
v_gene: TRBV2
d_gene: .
j_gene: TRBJ1-1
len: 12
CDR3nt: TGTGCCAGCAGCTTTCAGGACACTGAAGCTTTCTTT
CDR3aa: CASSFQDTEAFF

abundance: .
v_gene: TRBV7-2
d_gene: TRBD2
j_gene: TRBJ2-1
len: 17
CDR3nt: TGTGCCAGCAGCTTAGCGTTAGGTAGCGGGAGTAGGAGTGAGCAGTTCTTC
CDR3aa: CASSLALGSGSRSEQFF

abundance: .
v_gene: TRBV5-6
d_gene: .
j_gene: TRBJ2-3
len: 13
CDR3nt: TGTGCCAGCAGTCCGACCCCCCCAGATACGCAGTATTTT
CDR3aa: CASSPTPPDTQYF

abundance: few
v_gene: TRBV11-3
d_gene: .
j_gene: TRBJ2-1
len: 14
CDR3nt: TGTGCCAGCAGCTCCACTAGCCTGAGGAATGAGCAGTTCTTC
CDR3aa: CASSSTSLRNEQFF

abundance: .
v_gene: TRBV10-1
d_gene: .
j_gene: TRBJ2-1
len: 14
CDR3nt: TGCGCCAGCAGTGTCGGGGGCCGGGGCAATGAGCAGTTCTTC
CDR3aa: CASSVGGRGNEQFF

abundance: .
v_gene: TRBV5-1
d_gene: TRBD1
j_gene: TRBJ2-3
len: 13
CDR3nt: TGCGCCAGCAGCAAGACAGGGCCAGATACGCAGTATTTT
CDR3aa: CASSKTGPDTQYF

abundance: .
v_gene: TRBV7-8
d_gene: TRBD2
j_gene: TRBJ2-7
len: 15
CDR3nt: TGTGCCAGCAGCGTGACTAGCGGGACTTCCTACGAGCAGTACTTC
CDR3aa: CASSVTSGTSYEQYF

abundance: few
v_gene: TRBV27
d_gene: TRBD2
j_gene: TRBJ2-3
len: 17
CDR3nt: TGTGCCAGCACTTCAACGGGACTAGCGGGAGGTACAGATACGCAGTATTTT
CDR3aa: CASTSTGLAGGTDTQYF

abundance: .
v_gene: TRBV24-1
d_gene: .
j_gene: TRBJ2-1
len: 11
CDR3nt: TGTGCCACCAGTGATTTGGATGAGCAGTTCTTC
CDR3aa: CATSDLDEQFF

abundance: many
v_gene: TRBV9
d_gene: TRBD1
j_gene: TRBJ2-7
len: 16
CDR3nt: TGTGCCAGCAGCACCTCCGACAGGGATGCGTCCTACGAGCAGTACTTC
CDR3aa: CASSTSDRDASYEQYF

abundance: many
v_gene: TRBV27
d_gene: .
j_gene: TRBJ2-7
len: 12
CDR3nt: TGTGCCAGCAGTACTTCAGACAGTGGGCAGTACTTC
CDR3aa: CASSTSDSGQYF

abundance: many
v_gene: TRBV5-1
d_gene: TRBD1
j_gene: TRBJ2-3
len: 15
CDR3nt: TGCGCCAGCAGCTGGGGACAGGGGGCAGAAGATACGCAGTATTTT
CDR3aa: CASSWGQGAEDTQYF

abundance: .
v_gene: TRBV4-1
d_gene: .
j_gene: TRBJ2-5
len: 11
CDR3nt: TGCGCCAGCAGCCAATTAGAGACCCAGTACTTC
CDR3aa: CASSQLETQYF

abundance: many
v_gene: TRBV27
d_gene: .
j_gene: TRBJ1-6
len: 12
CDR3nt: TGTGCCAGCAGTTCTCCCCCGGGAGGCCTCCACTTT
CDR3aa: CASSSPPGGLHF

abundance: many
v_gene: TRBV20-1
d_gene: TRBD2
j_gene: TRBJ2-2
len: 14
CDR3nt: TGCAGTGCTAGGGGACTAGCGGACCGCGGGGAGCTGTTTTTT
CDR3aa: CSARGLADRGELFF

abundance: many
v_gene: TRBV4-1
d_gene: .
j_gene: TRBJ1-2
len: 14
CDR3nt: TGCGCCAGCAGCCAAGAAAGGGGAGGCTATGGCTACACCTTC
CDR3aa: CASSQERGGYGYTF

abundance: many
v_gene: TRBV12-3/TRBV12-4
d_gene: .
j_gene: TRBJ1-2
len: 11
CDR3nt: TGTGCCAGCAGCGGGGCGGTGGGCTACACCTTC
CDR3aa: CASSGAVGYTF

abundance: few
v_gene: TRBV14
d_gene: .
j_gene: TRBJ2-2
len: 17
CDR3nt: TGTGCCAGCAGCCTATTTCTTTTCGGGAGTGGCACCGGGGAGCTGTTTTTT
CDR3aa: CASSLFLFGSGTGELFF

abundance: .
v_gene: TRBV9
d_gene: TRBD2
j_gene: TRBJ2-5
len: 19
CDR3nt: TGTGCCAGCAGCCCTCCGGCGTTTAATAGCGGGAGGCAGTACGAGACCCAGTACTTC
CDR3aa: CASSPPAFNSGRQYETQYF

abundance: many
v_gene: TRBV27
d_gene: TRBD2
j_gene: TRBJ2-1
len: 15
CDR3nt: TGTGCCAGCAGTCCACGACTAGCGGGTGAGGATGAGCAGTTCTTC
CDR3aa: CASSPRLAGEDEQFF

abundance: many
v_gene: TRBV7-9
d_gene: TRBD2
j_gene: TRBJ2-1
len: 16
CDR3nt: TGTGCCAGCAGCCCCCGCGGGGGGAGCGCCTACAATGAGCAGTTCTTC
CDR3aa: CASSPRGGSAYNEQFF

abundance: .
v_gene: TRBV9
d_gene: .
j_gene: TRBJ1-6
len: 16
CDR3nt: TGTGCCAGCAGCGTAGACTACTCGACGGGCAATTCACCCCTCCACTTT
CDR3aa: CASSVDYSTGNSPLHF

abundance: many
v_gene: TRBV12-3/TRBV12-4
d_gene: .
j_gene: TRBJ1-2
len: 13
CDR3nt: TGTGCCAGCAGTTCCGCGGGTGGCTATGGCTACACCTTC
CDR3aa: CASSSAGGYGYTF

abundance: medium-sized
v_gene: TRBV5-1
d_gene: TRBD1
j_gene: TRBJ1-3
len: 15
CDR3nt: TGCGCCAGCAGCTTCAGGACAGGGCACGGAAACACCATATATTTT
CDR3aa: CASSFRTGHGNTIYF

abundance: many
v_gene: TRBV27
d_gene: .
j_gene: TRBJ2-1
len: 16
CDR3nt: TGTGCCAGCAGTTTGGGAGCCGGGACAATTTACAATGAGCAGTTCTTC
CDR3aa: CASSLGAGTIYNEQFF

abundance: few
v_gene: TRBV27
d_gene: TRBD1
j_gene: TRBJ1-1
len: 15
CDR3nt: TGTGCCAGCAGCCGGGACAGGGCGATGAACACTGAAGCTTTCTTT
CDR3aa: CASSRDRAMNTEAFF

abundance: few
v_gene: TRBV7-6
d_gene: .
j_gene: TRBJ1-2
len: 17
CDR3nt: TGTGCCAGCAGCCCGTACATGGTCGCTGATCCGTCCTATGGCTACACCTTC
CDR3aa: CASSPYMVADPSYGYTF

abundance: few
v_gene: TRBV27
d_gene: .
j_gene: TRBJ2-7
len: 14
CDR3nt: TGTGCCAGCAGTATGACAGGTTTATCCTACGAGCAGTACTTC
CDR3aa: CASSMTGLSYEQYF

abundance: .
v_gene: TRBV4-1
d_gene: .
j_gene: TRBJ1-5
len: 15
CDR3nt: TGCGCCAGCCACGGCCATTTTGAGGGCAATCAGCCCCAGCATTTT
CDR3aa: CASHGHFEGNQPQHF

abundance: many
v_gene: TRBV12-3/TRBV12-4
d_gene: .
j_gene: TRBJ1-5
len: 13
CDR3nt: TGTGCCAGCAGAGGACTGAAGGGTCAGCCCCAGCATTTT
CDR3aa: CASRGLKGQPQHF

abundance: many
v_gene: TRBV6-6
d_gene: .
j_gene: TRBJ2-2
len: 12
CDR3nt: TGTGCCAGCGAAGGGGCCTGGGGGGAGCTGTTTTTT
CDR3aa: CASEGAWGELFF

abundance: few
v_gene: TRBV2
d_gene: TRBD1
j_gene: TRBJ1-4
len: 15
CDR3nt: TGTGCCAGCAGTAATTACAGGGGCCATAATGAAAAACTGTTTTTT
CDR3aa: CASSNYRGHNEKLFF

abundance: .
v_gene: TRBV30
d_gene: TRBD1
j_gene: TRBJ1-5
len: 14
CDR3nt: TGTGCCTGGAGTGTACAGGGGGCTCGTCAGCCCCAGCATTTT
CDR3aa: CAWSVQGARQPQHF